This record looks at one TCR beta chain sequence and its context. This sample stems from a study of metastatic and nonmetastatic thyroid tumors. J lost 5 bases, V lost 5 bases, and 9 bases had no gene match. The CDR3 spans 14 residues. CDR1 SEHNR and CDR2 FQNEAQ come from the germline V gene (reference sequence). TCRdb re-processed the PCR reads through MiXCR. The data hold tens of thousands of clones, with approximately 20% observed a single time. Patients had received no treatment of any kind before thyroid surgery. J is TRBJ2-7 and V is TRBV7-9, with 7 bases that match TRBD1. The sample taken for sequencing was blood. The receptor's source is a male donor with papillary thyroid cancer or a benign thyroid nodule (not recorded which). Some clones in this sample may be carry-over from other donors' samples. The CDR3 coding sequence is TGTGCCAGCAGCGCCCGTAGACAGGGCCACGAGCAGTACTTC. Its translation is CASSARRQGHEQYF. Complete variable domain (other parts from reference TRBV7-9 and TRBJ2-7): DTGVSQNPRHKITKRGQNVTFRCDPISEHNRLYWYRQTLGQGPEFLTYFQNEAQLEKSRLLSDRFSAERPKGSFSTLEIQRTEQGDSAMYLCASSARRQGHEQYFGPGTRLTVT.